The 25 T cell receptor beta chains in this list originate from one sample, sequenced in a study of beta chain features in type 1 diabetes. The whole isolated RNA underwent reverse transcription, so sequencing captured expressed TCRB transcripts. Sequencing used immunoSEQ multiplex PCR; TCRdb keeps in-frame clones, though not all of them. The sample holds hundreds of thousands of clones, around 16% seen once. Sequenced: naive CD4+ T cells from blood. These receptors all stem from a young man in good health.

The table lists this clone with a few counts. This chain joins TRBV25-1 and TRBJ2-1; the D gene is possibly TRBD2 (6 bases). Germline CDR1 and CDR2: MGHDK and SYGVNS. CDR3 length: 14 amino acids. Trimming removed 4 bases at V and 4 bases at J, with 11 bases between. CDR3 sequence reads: CASSVRERYNEQFF. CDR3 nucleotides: TGTGCCAGCAGTGTACGGGAGCGATACAATGAGCAGTTCTTC.

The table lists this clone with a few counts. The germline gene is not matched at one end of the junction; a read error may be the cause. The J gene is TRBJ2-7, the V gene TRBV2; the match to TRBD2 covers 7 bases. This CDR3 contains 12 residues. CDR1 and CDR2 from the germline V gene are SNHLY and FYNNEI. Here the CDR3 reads CASRRLALPPHF. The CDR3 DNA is TGTGCCAGCAGACGACTAGCCCTGCCCCCCCACTTC.

The CDR3, as DNA: TGTGCCAGCCACCGCGGACAGGGAGGATCCTACACCTTC. This gives the protein CASHRGQGGSYTF. The chain employs TRBV28 and TRBJ1-2; 8 positions match TRBD1. The trim removed 8 bases at V and 10 bases at J, leaving 12 bases unmatched. CDR3 length: 13 amino acids. Germline values: CDR1 MDHEN, CDR2 SYDVKM.

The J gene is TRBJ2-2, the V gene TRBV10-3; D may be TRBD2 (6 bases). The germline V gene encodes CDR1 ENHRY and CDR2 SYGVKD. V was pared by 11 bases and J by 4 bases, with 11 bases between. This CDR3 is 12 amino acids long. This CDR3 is CASSGGTGELFF. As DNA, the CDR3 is TGTGCCTCCTCCGGGGGCACCGGGGAGCTGTTTTTT.

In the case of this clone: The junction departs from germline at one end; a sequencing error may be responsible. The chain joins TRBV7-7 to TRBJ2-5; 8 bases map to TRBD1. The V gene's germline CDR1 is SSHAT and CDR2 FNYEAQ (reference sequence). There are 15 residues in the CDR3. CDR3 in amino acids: CASSLGQGRQETQYF. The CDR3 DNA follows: TGTGCTAGCAGCCTAGGACAGGGACGTCAAGAGACCCAGTACTTC.

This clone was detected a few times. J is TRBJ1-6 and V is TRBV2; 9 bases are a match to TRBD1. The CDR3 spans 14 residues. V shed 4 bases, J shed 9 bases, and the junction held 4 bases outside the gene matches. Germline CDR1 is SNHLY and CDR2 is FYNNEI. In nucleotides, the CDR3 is TGTGCCAGCAGTGCCGGGACAGGGAGTTCACCCCTCCACTTT. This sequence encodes CASSAGTGSSPLHF. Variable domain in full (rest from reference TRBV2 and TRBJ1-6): EPEVTQTPSHQVTQMGQEVILRCVPISNHLYFYWYRQILGQKVEFLVSFYNNEISEKSEIFDDQFSVERPDGSNFTLKIRSTKLEDSAMYFCASSAGTGSSPLHFGNGTRLTVT.

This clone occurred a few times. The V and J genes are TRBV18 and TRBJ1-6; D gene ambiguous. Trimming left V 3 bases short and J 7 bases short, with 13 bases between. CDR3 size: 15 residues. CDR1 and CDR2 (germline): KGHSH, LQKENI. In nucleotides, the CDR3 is TGTGCCAGCTCACCTATAGGACGGATCAATTCACCCCTCCACTTT. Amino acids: CASSPIGRINSPLHF.

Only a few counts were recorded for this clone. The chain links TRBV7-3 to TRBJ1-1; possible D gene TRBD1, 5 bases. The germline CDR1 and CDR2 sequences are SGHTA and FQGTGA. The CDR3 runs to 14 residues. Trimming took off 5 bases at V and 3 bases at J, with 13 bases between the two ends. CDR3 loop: CASSPGTEYTEAFF. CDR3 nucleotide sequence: TGTGCCAGCAGCCCCGGGACTGAGTACACTGAAGCTTTCTTT.

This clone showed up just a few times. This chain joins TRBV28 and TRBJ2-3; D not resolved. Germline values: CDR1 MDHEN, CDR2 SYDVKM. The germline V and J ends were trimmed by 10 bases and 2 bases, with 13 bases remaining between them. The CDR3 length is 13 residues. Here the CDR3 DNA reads TGTGCCACCGACCATGACCTCACAGATACGCAGTATTTT. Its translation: CATDHDLTDTQYF. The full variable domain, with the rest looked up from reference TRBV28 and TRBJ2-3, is DVKVTQSSRYLVKRTGEKVFLECVQDMDHENMFWYRQDPGLGLRLIYFSYDVKMKEKGDIPEGYSVSREKKERFSLILESASTNQTSMYLCATDHDLTDTQYFGPGTRLTVL.

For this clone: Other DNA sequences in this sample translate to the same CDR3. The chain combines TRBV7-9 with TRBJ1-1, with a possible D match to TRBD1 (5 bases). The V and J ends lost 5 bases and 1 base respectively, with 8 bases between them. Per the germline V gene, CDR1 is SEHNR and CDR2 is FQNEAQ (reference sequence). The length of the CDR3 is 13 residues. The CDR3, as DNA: TGTGCCAGCAGCCTAGACAGGAACACTGAAGCTTTCTTT. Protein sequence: CASSLDRNTEAFF. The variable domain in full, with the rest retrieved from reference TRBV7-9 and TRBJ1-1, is DTGVSQNPRHKITKRGQNVTFRCDPISEHNRLYWYRQTLGQGPEFLTYFQNEAQLEKSRLLSDRFSAERPKGSFSTLEIQRTEQGDSAMYLCASSLDRNTEAFFGQGTRLTVV.

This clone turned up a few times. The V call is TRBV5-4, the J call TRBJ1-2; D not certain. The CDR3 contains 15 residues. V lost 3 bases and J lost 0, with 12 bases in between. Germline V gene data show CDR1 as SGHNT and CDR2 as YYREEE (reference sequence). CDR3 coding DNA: TGTGCCAGCAGCTACCGGCGGGGATCTAACTATGGCTACACCTTC. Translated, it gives CASSYRRGSNYGYTF.

CDR3 sequence reads: CAWSTGTLYGYTF. For the CDR3, the DNA is TGTGCCTGGAGTACCGGGACCCTTTATGGCTACACCTTC. The genes are TRBV30 and TRBJ1-2; tentatively, D is TRBD1 (5 bases). CDR3 size: 13 residues. Between the trimmed V and J ends, which lost 2 bases and 5 bases, there was a span of 12 bases. Germline V gives CDR1 GTSNPN, CDR2 SVGIG (reference sequence).

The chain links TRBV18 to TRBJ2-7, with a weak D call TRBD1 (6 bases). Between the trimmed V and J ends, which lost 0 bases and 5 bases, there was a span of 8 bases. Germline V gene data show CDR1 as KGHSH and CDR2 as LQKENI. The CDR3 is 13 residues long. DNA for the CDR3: TGTGCCAGCTCACCACCGGACAGAAACGAGCAGTACTTC. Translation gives CASSPPDRNEQYF.

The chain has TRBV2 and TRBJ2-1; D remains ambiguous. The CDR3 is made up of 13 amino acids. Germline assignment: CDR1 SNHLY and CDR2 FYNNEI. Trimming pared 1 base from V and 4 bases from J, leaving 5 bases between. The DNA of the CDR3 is TGTGCCAGCAGTGAAGTCCTTTACAATGAGCAGTTCTTC. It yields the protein CASSEVLYNEQFF.

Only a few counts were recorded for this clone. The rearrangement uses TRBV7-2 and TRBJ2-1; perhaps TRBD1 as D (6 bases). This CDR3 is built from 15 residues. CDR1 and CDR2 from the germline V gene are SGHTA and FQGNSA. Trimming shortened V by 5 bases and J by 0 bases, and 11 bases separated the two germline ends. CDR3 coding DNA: TGTGCCAGCAGCCAGCCGGGACACTCCTACAATGAGCAGTTCTTC. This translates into CASSQPGHSYNEQFF.

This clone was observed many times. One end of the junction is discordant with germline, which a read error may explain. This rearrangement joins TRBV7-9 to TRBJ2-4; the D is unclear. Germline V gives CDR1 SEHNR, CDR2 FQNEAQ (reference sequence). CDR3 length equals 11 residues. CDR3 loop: CASSLDGWHVF. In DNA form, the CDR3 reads TGTGCCAGCAGCTTAGACGGCTGGCACGTCTTC.

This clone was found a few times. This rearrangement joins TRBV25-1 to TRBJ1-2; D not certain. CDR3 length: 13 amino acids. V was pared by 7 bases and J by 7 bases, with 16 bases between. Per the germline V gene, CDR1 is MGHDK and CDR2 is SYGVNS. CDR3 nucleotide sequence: TGTGCCAGCACCCGGCGGGAGGCGCTTGGCTACACCTTC. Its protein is CASTRREALGYTF.

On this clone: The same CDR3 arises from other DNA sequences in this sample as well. DNA of the CDR3: TGTGCCAGCTCACCCGGACAGGGAAACACCGGGGAGCTGTTTTTT. This sequence encodes CASSPGQGNTGELFF. The chain has TRBV18 and TRBJ2-2; 8 bases are a match to TRBD1. The V segment lost 3 bases and the J segment 2 bases; nucleotides outside the gene matches: 2. The CDR3 sequence is 15 residues long. In germline, CDR1 is KGHSH, CDR2 LQKENI.

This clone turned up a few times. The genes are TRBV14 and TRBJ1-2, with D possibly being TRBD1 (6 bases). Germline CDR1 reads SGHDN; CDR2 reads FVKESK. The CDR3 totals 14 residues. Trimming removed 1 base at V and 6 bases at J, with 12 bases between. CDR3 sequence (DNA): TGTGCCAGCAGCCAAGTGGGGGGGCCCGATGGCTACACCTTC. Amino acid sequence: CASSQVGGPDGYTF.

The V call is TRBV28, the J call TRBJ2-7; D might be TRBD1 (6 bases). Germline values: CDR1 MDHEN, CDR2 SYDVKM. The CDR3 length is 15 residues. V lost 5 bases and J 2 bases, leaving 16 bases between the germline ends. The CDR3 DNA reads TGTGCCAGCAGTAGATCCGGGACACCTCCCTACGAGCAGTACTTC. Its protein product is CASSRSGTPPYEQYF. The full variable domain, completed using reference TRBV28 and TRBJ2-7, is DVKVTQSSRYLVKRTGEKVFLECVQDMDHENMFWYRQDPGLGLRLIYFSYDVKMKEKGDIPEGYSVSREKKERFSLILESASTNQTSMYLCASSRSGTPPYEQYFGPGTRLTVT.

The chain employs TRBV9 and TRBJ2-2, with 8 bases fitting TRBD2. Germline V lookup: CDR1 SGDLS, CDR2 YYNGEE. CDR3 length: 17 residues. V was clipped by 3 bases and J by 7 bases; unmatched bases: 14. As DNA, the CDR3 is TGTGCCAGCAGCGGGTCTATGCGGGGGGCCGATGTCGGGGAGCTGTTTTTT. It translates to CASSGSMRGADVGELFF.

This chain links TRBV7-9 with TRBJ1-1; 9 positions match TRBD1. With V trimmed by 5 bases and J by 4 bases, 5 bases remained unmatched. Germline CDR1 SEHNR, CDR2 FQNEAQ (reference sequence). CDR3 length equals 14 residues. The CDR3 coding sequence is TGTGCCAGCAGCCAGACAGGGGGTAGCACTGAAGCTTTCTTT. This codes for CASSQTGGSTEAFF.

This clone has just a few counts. CDR3 sequence reads: CASSPGLYREQFF. CDR3 sequence (DNA): TGTGCCAGCAGCCCCGGGCTTTATCGAGAGCAGTTCTTC. The gene calls are TRBV9 and TRBJ2-1; no clear D gene. This CDR3 is built from 13 residues. V lost 4 bases to trimming and J lost 10 bases, with 15 bases between them. Germline V gene sequence: CDR1 SGDLS, CDR2 YYNGEE. Based on the CDR3 plus reference TRBV9 and TRBJ2-1, the full variable domain is DSGVTQTPKHLITATGQRVTLRCSPRSGDLSVYWYQQSLDQGLQFLIQYYNGEERAKGNILERFSAQQFPDLHSELNLSSLELGDSALYFCASSPGLYREQFFGPGTRLTVL.

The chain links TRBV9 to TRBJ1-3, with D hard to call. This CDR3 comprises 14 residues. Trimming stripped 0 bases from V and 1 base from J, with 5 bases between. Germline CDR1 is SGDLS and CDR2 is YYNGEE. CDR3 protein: CASSVALSGNTIYF. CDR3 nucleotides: TGTGCCAGCAGCGTAGCTTTATCTGGAAACACCATATATTTT.

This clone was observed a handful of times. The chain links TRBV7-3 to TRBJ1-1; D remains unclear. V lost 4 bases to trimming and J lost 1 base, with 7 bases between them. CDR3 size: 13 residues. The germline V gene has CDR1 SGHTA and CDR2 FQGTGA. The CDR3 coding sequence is TGTGCCAGCAGCTCAGTTACGAACACTGAAGCTTTCTTT. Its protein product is CASSSVTNTEAFF.